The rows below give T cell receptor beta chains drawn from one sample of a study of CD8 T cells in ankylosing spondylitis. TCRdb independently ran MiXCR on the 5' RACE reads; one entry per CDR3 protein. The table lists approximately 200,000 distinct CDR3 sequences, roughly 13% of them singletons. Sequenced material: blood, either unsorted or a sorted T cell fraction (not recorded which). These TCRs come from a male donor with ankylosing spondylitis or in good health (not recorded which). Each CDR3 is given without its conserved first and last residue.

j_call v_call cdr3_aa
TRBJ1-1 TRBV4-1 ASSRPSGGNTEAF
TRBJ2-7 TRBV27 ASSFGGLAGMGIYEQY
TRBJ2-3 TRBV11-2 ASSLGASGKDTQY
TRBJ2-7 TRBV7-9 ASSYPGYEQY
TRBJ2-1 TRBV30 ASGQGDRGAYNEQF
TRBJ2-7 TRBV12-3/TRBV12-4 ASSWHLDEQY
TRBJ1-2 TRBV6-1 ASSPRGGTGGYT
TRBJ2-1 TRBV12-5 ASGLESYNEQF
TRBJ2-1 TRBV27 ASSFAGGLQQF
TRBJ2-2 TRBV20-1 SALDPGNGELF